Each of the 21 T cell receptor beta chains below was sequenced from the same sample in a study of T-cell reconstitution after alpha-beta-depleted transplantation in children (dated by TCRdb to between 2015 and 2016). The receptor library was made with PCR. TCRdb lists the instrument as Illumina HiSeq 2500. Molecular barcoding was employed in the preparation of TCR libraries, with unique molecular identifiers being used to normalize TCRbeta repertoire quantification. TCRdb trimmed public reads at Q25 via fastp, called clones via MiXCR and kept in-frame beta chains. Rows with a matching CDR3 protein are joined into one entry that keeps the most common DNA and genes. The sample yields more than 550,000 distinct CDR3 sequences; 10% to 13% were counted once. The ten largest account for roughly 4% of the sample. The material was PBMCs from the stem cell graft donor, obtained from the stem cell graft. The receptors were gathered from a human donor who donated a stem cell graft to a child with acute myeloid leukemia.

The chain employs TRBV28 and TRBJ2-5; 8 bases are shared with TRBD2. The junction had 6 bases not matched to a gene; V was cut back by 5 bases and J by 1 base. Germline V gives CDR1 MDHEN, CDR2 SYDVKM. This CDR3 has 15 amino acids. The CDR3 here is CASSPGGVPQETQYF. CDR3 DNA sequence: TGTGCCAGCAGTCCCGGGGGGGTTCCCCAAGAGACCCAGTACTTC.

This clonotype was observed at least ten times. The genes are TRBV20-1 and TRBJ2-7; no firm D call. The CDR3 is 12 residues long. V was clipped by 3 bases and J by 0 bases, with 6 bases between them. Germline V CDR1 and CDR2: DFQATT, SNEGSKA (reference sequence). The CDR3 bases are TGCAGTGCTAGGTACACCTCCTACGAGCAGTACTTC. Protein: CSARYTSYEQYF.

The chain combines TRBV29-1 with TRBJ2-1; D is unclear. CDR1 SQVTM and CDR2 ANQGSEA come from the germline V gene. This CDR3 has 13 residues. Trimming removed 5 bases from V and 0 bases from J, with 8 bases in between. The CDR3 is CSVYTNSYNEQFF. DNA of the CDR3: TGCAGCGTTTATACCAACTCCTACAATGAGCAGTTCTTC.

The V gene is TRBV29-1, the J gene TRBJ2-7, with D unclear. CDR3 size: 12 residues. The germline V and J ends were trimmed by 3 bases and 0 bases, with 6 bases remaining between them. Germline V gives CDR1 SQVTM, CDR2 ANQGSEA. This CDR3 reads CSVEQSSYEQYF. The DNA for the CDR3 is TGCAGCGTTGAGCAATCCTCCTACGAGCAGTACTTC.

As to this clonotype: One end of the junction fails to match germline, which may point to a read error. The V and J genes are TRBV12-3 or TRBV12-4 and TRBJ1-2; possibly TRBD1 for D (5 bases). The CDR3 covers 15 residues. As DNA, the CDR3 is TGTGCCAGCAGGTTAGAGGGACTGGGATTCGGTGGCTACACCTTC. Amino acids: CASRLEGLGFGGYTF.

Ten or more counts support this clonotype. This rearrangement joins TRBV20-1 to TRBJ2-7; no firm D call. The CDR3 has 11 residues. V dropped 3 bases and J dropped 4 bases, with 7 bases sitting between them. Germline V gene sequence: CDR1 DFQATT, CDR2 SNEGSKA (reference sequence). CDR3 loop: CSARDGYEQYF. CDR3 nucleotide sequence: TGCAGTGCTAGGGACGGGTACGAGCAGTACTTC.

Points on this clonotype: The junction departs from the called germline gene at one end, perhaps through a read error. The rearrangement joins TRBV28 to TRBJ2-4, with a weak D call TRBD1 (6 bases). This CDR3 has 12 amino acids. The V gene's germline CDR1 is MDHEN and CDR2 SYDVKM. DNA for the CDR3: TGTGCCACCTTCATGGGGGCCAACCGTGTTGGCTTC. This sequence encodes CATFMGANRVGF.

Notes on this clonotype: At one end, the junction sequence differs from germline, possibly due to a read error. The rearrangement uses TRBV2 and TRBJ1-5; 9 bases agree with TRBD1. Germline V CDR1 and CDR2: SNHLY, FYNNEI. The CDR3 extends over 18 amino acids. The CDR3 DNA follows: TGTACCAGCAGTTCTAACCACAGGGGGCTAAGGGGCAATCAGCCCCAGCATTTT. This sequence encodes CTSSSNHRGLRGNQPQHF.

The DNA of the CDR3 is TGTGCCAGCAGTTCGACAGGCCGGGGGGATCAGCCCCAGCATTTT. It specifies CASSSTGRGDQPQHF. The gene calls are TRBV12-3 or TRBV12-4 and TRBJ1-5, with a weak D call TRBD1 (6 bases). V gave up 4 bases and J gave up 5 bases, with 15 bases separating them. This CDR3 has 15 amino acids.

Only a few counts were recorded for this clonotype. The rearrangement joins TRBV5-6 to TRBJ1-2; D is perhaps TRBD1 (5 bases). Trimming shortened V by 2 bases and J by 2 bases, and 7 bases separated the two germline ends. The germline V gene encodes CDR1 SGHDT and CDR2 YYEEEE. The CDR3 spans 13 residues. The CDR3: CASSFGANYGYTF. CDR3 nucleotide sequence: TGTGCCAGCAGCTTTGGGGCGAACTATGGCTACACCTTC.

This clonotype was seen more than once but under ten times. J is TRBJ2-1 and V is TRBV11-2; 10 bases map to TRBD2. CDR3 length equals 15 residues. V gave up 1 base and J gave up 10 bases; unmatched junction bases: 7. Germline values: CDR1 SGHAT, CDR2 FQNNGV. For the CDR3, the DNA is TGTGCCAGCAGCTTAGCAGCGGGAGGGGGCTGGGAGCAGTTCTTC. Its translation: CASSLAAGGGWEQFF.

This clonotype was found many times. The CDR3 loop is CASSYRSDREGEAFF. For the CDR3, the DNA is TGTGCCAGCAGTTACAGGTCGGACAGGGAGGGTGAAGCTTTCTTT. The rearrangement links TRBV6-5 to TRBJ1-1; TRBD1 matches at 8 bases. V was clipped by 2 bases and J by 7 bases; unmatched bases: 9. There are 15 residues in the CDR3. Germline V lookup: CDR1 MNHEY, CDR2 SVGAGI.

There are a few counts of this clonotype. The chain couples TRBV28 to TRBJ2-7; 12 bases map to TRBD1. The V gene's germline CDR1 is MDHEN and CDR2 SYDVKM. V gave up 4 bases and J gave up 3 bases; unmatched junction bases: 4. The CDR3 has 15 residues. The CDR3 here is CASSWDRGRFYEQYF. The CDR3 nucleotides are TGTGCCAGCAGTTGGGACAGGGGGCGCTTCTACGAGCAGTACTTC.

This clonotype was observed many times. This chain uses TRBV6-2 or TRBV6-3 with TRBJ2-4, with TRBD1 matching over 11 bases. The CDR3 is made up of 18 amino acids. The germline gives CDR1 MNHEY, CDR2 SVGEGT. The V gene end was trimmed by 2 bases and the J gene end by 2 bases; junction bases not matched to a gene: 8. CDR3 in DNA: TGTGCCAGCAGTTACCGCGGACAGGGGGCGCAAACCAAAAACATTCAGTACTTC. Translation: CASSYRGQGAQTKNIQYF.

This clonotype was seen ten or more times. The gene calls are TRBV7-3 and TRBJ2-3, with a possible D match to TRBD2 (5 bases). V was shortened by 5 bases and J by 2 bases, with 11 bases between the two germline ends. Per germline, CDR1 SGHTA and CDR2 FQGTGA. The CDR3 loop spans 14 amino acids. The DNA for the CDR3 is TGTGCCAGCAGCCTCAGCGGATACACAGATACGCAGTATTTT. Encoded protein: CASSLSGYTDTQYF.

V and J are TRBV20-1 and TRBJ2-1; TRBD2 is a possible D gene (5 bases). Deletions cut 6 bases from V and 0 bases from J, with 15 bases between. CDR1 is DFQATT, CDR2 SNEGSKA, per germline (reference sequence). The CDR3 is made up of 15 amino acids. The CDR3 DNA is TGCAGTGCGCCCCCAAAAGCGGCCTCCTACAATGAGCAGTTCTTC. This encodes CSAPPKAASYNEQFF.

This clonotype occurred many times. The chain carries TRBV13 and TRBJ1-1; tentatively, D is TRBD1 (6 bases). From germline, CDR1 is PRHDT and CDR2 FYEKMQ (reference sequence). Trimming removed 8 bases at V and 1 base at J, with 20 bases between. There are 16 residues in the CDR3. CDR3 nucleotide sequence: TGTGCCAGCTCACTTAGGCAGGGGCGAGGGAACACTGAAGCTTTCTTT. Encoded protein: CASSLRQGRGNTEAFF.

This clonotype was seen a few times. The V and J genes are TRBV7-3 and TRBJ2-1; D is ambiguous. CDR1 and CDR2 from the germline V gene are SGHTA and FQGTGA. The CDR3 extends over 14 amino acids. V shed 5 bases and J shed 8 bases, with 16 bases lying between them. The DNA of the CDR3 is TGTGCCAGCAGCCGTCGCCGCGACTCGGATGAGCAGTTCTTC. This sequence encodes CASSRRRDSDEQFF.

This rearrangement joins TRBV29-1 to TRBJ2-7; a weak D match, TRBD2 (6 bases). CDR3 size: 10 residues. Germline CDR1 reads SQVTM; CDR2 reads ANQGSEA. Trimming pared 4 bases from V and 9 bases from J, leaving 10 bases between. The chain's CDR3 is CSVGEEGQYF. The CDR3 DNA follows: TGCAGCGTTGGGGAGGAGGGGCAGTACTTC.

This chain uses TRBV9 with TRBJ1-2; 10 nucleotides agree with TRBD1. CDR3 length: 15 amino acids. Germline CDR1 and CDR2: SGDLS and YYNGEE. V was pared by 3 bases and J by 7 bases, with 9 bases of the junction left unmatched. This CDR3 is CASSETGTGVGGYTF. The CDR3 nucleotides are TGTGCCAGCAGCGAGACCGGGACAGGGGTTGGTGGCTACACCTTC.

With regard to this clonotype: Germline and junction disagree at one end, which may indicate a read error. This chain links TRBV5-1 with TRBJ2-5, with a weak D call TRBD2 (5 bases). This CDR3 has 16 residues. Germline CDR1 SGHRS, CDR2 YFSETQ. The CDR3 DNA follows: TGTGCCAGCGGCTCCAAGGGTGGCGGCCTTCTCGAGACCCAGTACTTC. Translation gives CASGSKGGGLLETQYF.